The 9 T cell receptor beta chains given below trace back to one sample, sequenced in a study of blood T cells in healthy people across ages. With a J-beta primer mix and a sample-barcoded 5' primer, a second PCR ran about 7 to 12 cycles. MiXCR, applied by TCRdb to the 5' RACE reads, yields one record per CDR3 protein. The table has about 720,000 distinct CDR3 sequences, 20% to 25% seen once. The data also belong to a second study, concerning T cells of mothers and their children.

The specimen sequenced was blood. These receptors were obtained from a boy under 18 in good health.

The chain combines TRBV7-9 with TRBJ2-3; D is possibly TRBD2 (6 bases). The CDR3 contains 17 residues. Germline V gene lookup returns CDR1 SEHNR and CDR2 FQNEAQ (reference sequence). Trimming cost V 0 bases and J 0 bases, with 13 bases left between them. Written as DNA, the CDR3 is TGTGCCAGCAGCTTAGCGAATGGGGGACTCAGCACAGATACGCAGTATTTT. It encodes CASSLANGGLSTDTQYF.

The V and J genes are TRBV6-1 and TRBJ2-5; the D gene could be TRBD1 or TRBD2 (5 bases each). CDR1 is MNHNS and CDR2 is SASEGT in the germline V gene. The CDR3 covers 15 residues. V dropped 7 bases and J dropped 2 bases, with 17 bases sitting between them. CDR3 DNA: TGTGCCAGCAACGGGGCTAGGGAGTGGCAAGAGACCCAGTACTTC. Protein: CASNGAREWQETQYF.

The chain combines TRBV7-9 with TRBJ1-2; D is perhaps TRBD1 (5 bases). V was shortened by 1 base and J by 14 bases, with 23 bases between the two germline ends. The CDR3 has 15 amino acids. CDR1 and CDR2 (germline): SEHNR, FQNEAQ (reference sequence). DNA of the CDR3: TGTGCCAGCAGCTTAGTCGGTAGACAGTCAAGTTCTCCTACCTTC. Its translation: CASSLVGRQSSSPTF.

This clonotype has more than one count but fewer than ten. This sequence joins TRBV20-1 and TRBJ2-7; weak D call: TRBD2 (6 bases). V was pared by 1 base and J by 2 bases, with 15 bases between. Germline loops: CDR1 DFQATT, CDR2 SNEGSKA (reference sequence). The CDR3 extends over 15 amino acids. In DNA, the CDR3 is TGCAGTGCTAGAGCCCCGGGGGTGGGCACCTACGAGCAGTACTTC. It translates to CSARAPGVGTYEQYF.

The CDR3 DNA reads as TGTGCCAGCACCATCATTGTGTCCTCTGAAGCTTTCTTT. It codes for CASTIIVSSEAFF. This sequence joins TRBV5-5 and TRBJ1-1; D ambiguous. The CDR3 spans 13 residues. The V gene's germline CDR1 is SGHKS and CDR2 YYEKEE (reference sequence). Trimming left V 6 bases short and J 6 bases short, with 15 bases between. Variable domain in full (rest from reference TRBV5-5 and TRBJ1-1): DAGVTQSPTHLIKTRGQQVTLRCSPISGHKSVSWYQQVLGQGPQFIFQYYEKEERGRGNFPDRFSARQFPNYSSELNVNALLLGDSALYLCASTIIVSSEAFFGQGTRLTVV.

This clonotype was seen many times. One end of the junction fails to match germline, which may point to a read error. The genes are TRBV12-3 or TRBV12-4 and TRBJ2-7; D is unresolved. The CDR3 consists of 13 residues. The DNA of the CDR3 is TGTGCCAGCAGTTCCCGGCCCTCCGACGAGCAGTACTTC. This codes for CASSSRPSDEQYF.

This clonotype was found a few times. The gene calls are TRBV14 and TRBJ2-7, with D uncertain. Between the trimmed V and J ends, which lost 1 base and 2 bases, there was a span of 9 bases. This CDR3 region has 14 residues. Germline CDR1 SGHDN, CDR2 FVKESK. The CDR3 protein is CASSQVIFPYEQYF. The CDR3 coding sequence is TGTGCCAGCAGCCAAGTAATTTTCCCCTACGAGCAGTACTTC.

The rearrangement links TRBV7-9 to TRBJ1-4, with D perhaps TRBD1 (5 bases). V was trimmed by 5 bases and J by 0 bases, leaving 16 bases between them. CDR3 length: 17 amino acids. Germline CDR1 SEHNR, CDR2 FQNEAQ (reference sequence). CDR3 nucleotides: TGTGCCAGCAGCGGAAACCGGGGCTCAGCAACTAATGAAAAACTGTTTTTT. It yields the protein CASSGNRGSATNEKLFF.

The sample holds one count of this clonotype. The chain joins TRBV6-1 to TRBJ2-7; 9 bases are a match to TRBD1. V gave up 5 bases and J gave up 0 bases; unmatched junction bases: 8. Germline V lookup: CDR1 MNHNS, CDR2 SASEGT. The length of the CDR3 is 16 residues. CDR3 in amino acids: CASSPGSTGGSYEQYF. For the CDR3, the DNA is TGTGCCAGCAGTCCGGGATCGACAGGGGGCTCCTACGAGCAGTACTTC.